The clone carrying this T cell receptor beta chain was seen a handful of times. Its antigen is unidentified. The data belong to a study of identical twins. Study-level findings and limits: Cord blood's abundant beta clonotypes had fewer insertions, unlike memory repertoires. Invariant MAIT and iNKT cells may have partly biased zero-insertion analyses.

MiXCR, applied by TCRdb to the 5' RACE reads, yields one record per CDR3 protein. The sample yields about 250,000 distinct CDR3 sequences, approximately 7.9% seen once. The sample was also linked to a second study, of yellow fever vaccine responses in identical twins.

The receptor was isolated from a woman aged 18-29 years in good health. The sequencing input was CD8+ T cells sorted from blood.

The CDR3 here is CSARVGGTGEAFF. CDR3 bases: TGCAGTGCTAGAGTGGGGGGGACGGGTGAAGCTTTCTTT. This chain links TRBV20-1 with TRBJ1-1, with D possibly matching TRBD1 (5 bases). Germline lookup yields CDR1 DFQATT and CDR2 SNEGSKA (reference sequence). The CDR3 is 13 residues long. V was clipped by 1 base and J by 7 bases, with 13 bases between them.